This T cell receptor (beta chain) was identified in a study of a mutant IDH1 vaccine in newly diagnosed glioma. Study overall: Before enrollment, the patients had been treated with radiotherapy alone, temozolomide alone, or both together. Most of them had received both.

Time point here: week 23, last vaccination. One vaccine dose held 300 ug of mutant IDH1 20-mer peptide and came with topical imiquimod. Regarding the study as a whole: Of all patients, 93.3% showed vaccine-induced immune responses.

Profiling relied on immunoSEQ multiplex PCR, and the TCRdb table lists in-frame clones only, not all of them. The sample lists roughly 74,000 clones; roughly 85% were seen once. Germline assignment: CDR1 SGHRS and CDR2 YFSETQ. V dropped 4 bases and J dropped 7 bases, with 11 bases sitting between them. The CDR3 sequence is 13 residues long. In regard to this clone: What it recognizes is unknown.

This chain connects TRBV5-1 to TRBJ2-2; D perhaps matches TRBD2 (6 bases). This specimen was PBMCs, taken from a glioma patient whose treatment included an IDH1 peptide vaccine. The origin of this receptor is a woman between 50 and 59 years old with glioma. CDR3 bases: TGCGCCAGCAGCCCCACGGGAGACGGGGAGCTGTTTTTT. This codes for CASSPTGDGELFF.